This is a list of T cell receptor beta chains from one sample in a study of T cell responses to AZD1222 COVID-19 vaccine. Only in-frame clones appear in the TCRdb table, and some are missing; sequencing was by immunoSEQ multiplex PCR. The repertoire holds under 200,000 clones, with around nine tenths as singletons. The sequences come from peripheral blood, collected 28 days after the second dose of the MenACWY control vaccine. These receptors all come from an adult who received the MenACWY meningococcal vaccine as a control. Each CDR3 is given with its conserved first and last residue. A D gene is named only where the DNA matches it firmly. Expanded clones are given a class, and other clones once, few, many or no size at all.

v_gene	abundance	d_gene	j_gene	CDR3nt	CDR3aa
TRBV7-8	-	TRBD1	TRBJ2-2	TGTGCCAGCAGCTCCCGACAGGGTAGCACCGGGGAGCTGTTTTTT	CASSSRQGSTGELFF
TRBV29-1	-	TRBD1	TRBJ1-2	TGCAGCGTTGTACGGGGACAGAGGAGTGGCTACACCTTC	CSVVRGQRSGYTF
TRBV5-4	-	-	TRBJ2-1	TGTGCCAGCAGCCCCCAAGAAGGTGTCTACAATGAGCAGTTCTTC	CASSPQEGVYNEQFF
TRBV5-1	-	-	TRBJ2-2	TGCGCCAGCAGCTCCCGCGGGCCCCCCGGGGAGCTGTTTTTT	CASSSRGPPGELFF
TRBV6-1	once	-	TRBJ1-5	TGTGCCAGCAGTGAGGTGGTGGAGGGTCAGCCCCAGCATTTT	CASSEVVEGQPQHF
TRBV6-1	-	TRBD2	TRBJ2-1	TGTGCCAGCAGTGAATGGCTAGCGGCCTACAATGAGCAGTTCTTC	CASSEWLAAYNEQFF
TRBV24-1	-	-	TRBJ1-2	TGTGCCACCAGTGATTTGGACTATGGCTACACCTTC	CATSDLDYGYTF
TRBV15	-	TRBD1	TRBJ1-4	TGTGCCACCAGCGTCCCTCCTCCGGGACAGGGCGGAAAACTGTTTTTT	CATSVPPPGQGGKLFF
TRBV7-6	once	-	TRBJ2-1	TGTGCCAGCAGCTTATCCCCGACGGGCCAAAAGGACAATGAGCAGTTCTTC	CASSLSPTGQKDNEQFF
TRBV29-1	once	TRBD2	TRBJ2-3	TGCAGCGTTGGCGGGGCGGGAGCCACAGATACGCAGTATTTT	CSVGGAGATDTQYF
TRBV14	-	TRBD1	TRBJ1-6	TGTGCCAGCAGCCAGAGACAGGGGGCTAATTCACCCCTCCACTTT	CASSQRQGANSPLHF
TRBV9	-	TRBD2	TRBJ2-7	TGTGCCAGCAGCCCCACCGGAAGCGGGAGGGGTGCGGGGCAGTACTTC	CASSPTGSGRGAGQYF
TRBV19	-	-	TRBJ1-2	TGTGCCGCTCTCACGGCCGGCTATGGCTACACCTTC	CAALTAGYGYTF
TRBV6-5	-	TRBD1	TRBJ1-2	TGTGCCACCGAGGACAGGATCTATGGCTACACCTTC	CATEDRIYGYTF
TRBV27	once	-	TRBJ2-7	TGTGCCAGCAGTTTATCGGTCTACACCGAGCAGTACTTC	CASSLSVYTEQYF
TRBV14	-	-	TRBJ1-5	TGTGCCAGCAGCCAAGGGCGGGGGCAGCCCCAGCATTTT	CASSQGRGQPQHF
TRBV5-1	once	-	TRBJ1-1	TGCGCCAGCAGCCCTCGGCAGGGTGAAGGCGGCACTGAAGCTTTCTTT	CASSPRQGEGGTEAFF
TRBV9	-	-	TRBJ2-5	TGTGCCAGCAGCTTTCTTGGGGGGCAGGGAGAGACCCAGTACTTC	CASSFLGGQGETQYF
TRBV10-3	-	TRBD2	TRBJ2-2	TGTGCCATCAGTGAGTCGGGTACTAGCGGGAGCGGGACCGGGGAGCTGTTTTTT	CAISESGTSGSGTGELFF
TRBV28	-	-	TRBJ2-2	TGTGCCGTCTACCTTTCCTCGGCGGGGCAGAGGGACACCGGGGAGCTGTTTTTT	CAVYLSSAGQRDTGELFF
TRBV7-2	-	-	TRBJ1-1	TGTGCCAGCAGCTTAGGACTGATGAACACTGAAGCTTTCTTT	CASSLGLMNTEAFF
TRBV19	-	TRBD2	TRBJ2-1	TGTGCCAGTACCCGGGGTAGCGGGAACAATGAGCAGTTCTTC	CASTRGSGNNEQFF
TRBV10-3	-	TRBD1	TRBJ1-5	TGTGCCATCAGTGGAACAGGGGATCAGCCCCAGCATTTT	CAISGTGDQPQHF
TRBV7-9	-	TRBD1	TRBJ2-1	TGTGCCAGCAGCTTATTTGGGGACAGCTACAATGAGCAGTTCTTC	CASSLFGDSYNEQFF
TRBV6-6	-	-	TRBJ2-1	TGTGCCAGCAGTTACTCGGATGGCGGGATGGGGAATGAGCAGTTCTTC	CASSYSDGGMGNEQFF
TRBV27	-	-	TRBJ2-7	TGTGCCAGCAGTTTCTCCCGGGGCTACGAGCAGTACTTC	CASSFSRGYEQYF
TRBV12-3/TRBV12-4	-	TRBD2	TRBJ2-1	TGTGCCAGCAGTGCGGGACTACTGGCTGGGGAGTTCTTC	CASSAGLLAGEFF
TRBV27	-	TRBD1	TRBJ1-5	TGTGCCAGCAGTTTAGTTAGGGGACAGGGGAAACAGCCCCAGCATTTT	CASSLVRGQGKQPQHF
TRBV4-1	-	-	TRBJ2-2	TGCGCCAGCAGCCAAGGAAACGACTTGTTTTTT	CASSQGNDLFF
TRBV7-2	-	TRBD1	TRBJ1-1	TGTGCCAGCAGCGACAGGACAGGGGGCGCATACACTGAAGCTTTCTTT	CASSDRTGGAYTEAFF
TRBV5-1	once	TRBD1	TRBJ1-2	TGCGCCAGCAGCCTGGACAGGGACGGCTACACCTTC	CASSLDRDGYTF
TRBV3-1/TRBV3-2	-	-	TRBJ1-2	TGTGCCAGCAGCCAAGATCCAGCTAACTATGGCTACACCTTC	CASSQDPANYGYTF
TRBV11-2	-	-	TRBJ1-1	TGTGCCAGCAGCTGGGGCAGAGGAACTGAAGCTTTCTTT	CASSWGRGTEAFF
TRBV7-3	-	-	TRBJ2-7	TGTGCCAGCAGCTTAACAGGGGGGGCCTTTGGCGAGCAGTACTTC	CASSLTGGAFGEQYF
TRBV7-9	once	-	TRBJ1-6	TGTGCCAGCAGCTTGGGGGACGTGAATTCACCCCTCCACTTT	CASSLGDVNSPLHF
TRBV19	-	-	TRBJ2-3	TGTGCCAGTAGTATAGGTGGGACACTCACAGATACGCAGTATTTT	CASSIGGTLTDTQYF
TRBV7-3	-	-	TRBJ2-5	TGTGCCAGCAGCTTAGGTCTCGCAGGGAGCCAAGAGACCCAGTACTTC	CASSLGLAGSQETQYF
TRBV19	-	TRBD2	TRBJ2-3	TGTGCCAGTACCGATAGGGGAGGTCGTGGGGGGGCAGATACGCAGTATTTT	CASTDRGGRGGADTQYF
TRBV24-1	-	TRBD1	TRBJ2-1	TGTGCCACCAGTGATTTGACAGGGGGCAATGAGCAGTTCTTC	CATSDLTGGNEQFF
TRBV13	-	-	TRBJ1-4	TGTGCCAGCCTCTCCCGGGGCCGTAATGAAAAACTGTTTTTT	CASLSRGRNEKLFF
TRBV10-3	-	TRBD2	TRBJ2-1	TGTGCCATCGCGGGGGTGGACAATGAGCAGTTCTTC	CAIAGVDNEQFF
TRBV9	once	TRBD1	TRBJ1-2	TGTGCCAGCAGCGTAGAGGGGGCGGCTAGCTATGGCTACACCTTC	CASSVEGAASYGYTF